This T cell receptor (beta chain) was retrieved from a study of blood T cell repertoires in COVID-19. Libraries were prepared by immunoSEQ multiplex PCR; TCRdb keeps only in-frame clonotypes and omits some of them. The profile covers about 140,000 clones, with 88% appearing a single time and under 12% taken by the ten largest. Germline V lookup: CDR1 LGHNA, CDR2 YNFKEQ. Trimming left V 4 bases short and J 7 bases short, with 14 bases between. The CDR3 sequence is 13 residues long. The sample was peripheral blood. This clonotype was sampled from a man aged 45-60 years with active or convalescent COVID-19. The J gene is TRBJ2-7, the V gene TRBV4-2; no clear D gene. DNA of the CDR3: TGTGCCAGCAGCCCGACAACTCGCTGGGAGCAGTACTTC. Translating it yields CASSPTTRWEQYF.